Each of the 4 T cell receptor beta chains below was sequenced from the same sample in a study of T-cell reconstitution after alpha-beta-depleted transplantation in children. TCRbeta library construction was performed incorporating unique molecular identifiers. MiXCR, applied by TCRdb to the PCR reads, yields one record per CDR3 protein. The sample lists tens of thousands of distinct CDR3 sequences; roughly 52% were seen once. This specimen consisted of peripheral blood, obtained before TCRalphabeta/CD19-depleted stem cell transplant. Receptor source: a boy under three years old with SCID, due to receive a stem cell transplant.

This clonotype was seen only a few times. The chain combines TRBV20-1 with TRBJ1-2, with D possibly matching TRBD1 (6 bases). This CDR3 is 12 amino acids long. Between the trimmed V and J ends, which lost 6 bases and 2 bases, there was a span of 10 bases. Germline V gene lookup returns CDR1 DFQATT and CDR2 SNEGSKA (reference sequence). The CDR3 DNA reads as TGCAGTGCCTCCACAGGGAACTATGGCTACACCTTC. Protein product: CSASTGNYGYTF.

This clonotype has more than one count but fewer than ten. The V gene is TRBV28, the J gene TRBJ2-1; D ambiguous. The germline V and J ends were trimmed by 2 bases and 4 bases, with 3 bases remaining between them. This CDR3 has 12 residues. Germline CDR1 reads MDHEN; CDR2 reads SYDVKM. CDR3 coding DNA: TGTGCCAGCAGTTTAACATACAATGAGCAGTTCTTC. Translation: CASSLTYNEQFF. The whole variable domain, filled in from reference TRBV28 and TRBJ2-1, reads DVKVTQSSRYLVKRTGEKVFLECVQDMDHENMFWYRQDPGLGLRLIYFSYDVKMKEKGDIPEGYSVSREKKERFSLILESASTNQTSMYLCASSLTYNEQFFGPGTRLTVL.

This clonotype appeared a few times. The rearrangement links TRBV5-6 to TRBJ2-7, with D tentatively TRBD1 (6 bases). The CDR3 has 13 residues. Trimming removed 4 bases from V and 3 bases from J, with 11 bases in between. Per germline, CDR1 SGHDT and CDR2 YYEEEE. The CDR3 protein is CASSRGHNYEQYF. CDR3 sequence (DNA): TGTGCCAGCAGCCGGGGACATAACTACGAGCAGTACTTC.

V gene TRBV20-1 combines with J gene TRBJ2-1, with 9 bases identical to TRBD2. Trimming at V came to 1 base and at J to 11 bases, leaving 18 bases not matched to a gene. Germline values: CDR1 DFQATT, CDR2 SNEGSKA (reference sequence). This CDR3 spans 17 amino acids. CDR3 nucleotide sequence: TGCAGTGCTAGAGGCCCCAGCGGGGGGTACCAAATCCAAAAGCAGTTCTTC. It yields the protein CSARGPSGGYQIQKQFF.